What follows are 32 T cell receptor beta chains derived from one specimen sequenced in a study of T cell responses to AZD1222 COVID-19 vaccine (TCRdb year 2021). The sample's time point label is to be understood as: about 28 days (+/-7) after the second vaccine dose. The library was built by means of the immunoSEQ multiplex PCR assay. TCRdb mirrors the immuneACCESS table, restricted to in-frame sequences. Some clones are absent from its copies; in checked studies, under half trace to an unresolved V gene, and the reason for the others is unknown. This sample gives about 150,000 clones in total; more than 75% of them show up just once. Roughly 2% of the sample is taken by the ten largest. The sample was peripheral blood, taken 28 days after the second AZD1222 dose. All receptors come from an adult who received the AZD1222 COVID-19 vaccine.

This clone was observed a few times. This chain uses TRBV12-3 or TRBV12-4 with TRBJ2-7, with D possibly being TRBD1 (6 bases). Between the trimmed V and J ends, which lost 2 bases and 2 bases, there was a span of 7 bases. The CDR3 is 13 residues long. The CDR3 sequence: CASSLRTAYEQYF. CDR3 DNA sequence: TGTGCCAGCAGTTTAAGGACAGCCTACGAGCAGTACTTC.

The genes are TRBV19 and TRBJ1-1; D is undetermined. The CDR3 is made up of 15 amino acids. The V gene lost 4 bases and the J gene lost 1 base, with 13 bases spanning the gap. CDR1 is LNHDA and CDR2 is SQIVND in the germline V gene (reference sequence). The CDR3 sequence is CASSTRPRTNTEAFF. CDR3 DNA: TGTGCCAGTAGTACCCGTCCTAGGACGAACACTGAAGCTTTCTTT.

This clone was observed once. The chain has TRBV7-6 and TRBJ2-7, with TRBD1 matching over 8 bases. The CDR3 is 16 amino acids. Germline values: CDR1 SGHVS, CDR2 FNYEAQ. Germline trimming cut 1 base from V and 3 bases from J; bases unmatched to any gene: 8. The CDR3 protein is CASSLVAPGGDYEQYF. The CDR3 nucleotides read TGTGCCAGCAGCTTAGTGGCCCCAGGGGGCGACTACGAGCAGTACTTC.

The chain recombines TRBV6-5 with TRBJ1-1; a possible D gene is TRBD1 (6 bases). This CDR3 has 13 amino acids. CDR1 MNHEY and CDR2 SVGAGI come from the germline V gene. Trimming pared 6 bases from V and 5 bases from J, leaving 13 bases between. The DNA for the CDR3 is TGTGCCAGCAGCTTAATAGGGGGGACTGAAGCTTTCTTT. It specifies CASSLIGGTEAFF.

J is TRBJ2-1 and V is TRBV5-1; 12 bases line up with TRBD2. The CDR3 spans 17 residues. The germline gives CDR1 SGHRS, CDR2 YFSETQ. V dropped 1 base and J dropped 3; count of bases not matched to a gene: 5. The CDR3 DNA sequence: TGCGCCAGCAGCTTGACCGGGACTAGCGGGTTCTACAATGAGCAGTTCTTC. Translated: CASSLTGTSGFYNEQFF.

This rearrangement joins TRBV21-1 to TRBJ1-5. TRBV21-1 constitutes a pseudogene. CDR3 length equals 15 residues. In DNA form, the CDR3 reads TGTGCCAGCAGCCGCCTCGGGGTTAGCAATCAGCCCCAGCATTTT. Amino acids: CASSRLGVSNQPQHF.

This clone occurred once. This chain joins TRBV2 and TRBJ1-2, with 7 bases matching TRBD1. The CDR3 runs 15 residues. CDR1 and CDR2 from the germline V gene are SNHLY and FYNNEI. Trimming took 6 bases from V and 4 from J; bases not matched to a gene: 11. CDR3 sequence reads: CASRESGRDSYGYTF. As DNA, the CDR3 is TGTGCCAGCAGAGAAAGTGGGAGGGACAGCTATGGCTACACCTTC.

The gene calls are TRBV7-2 and TRBJ2-3; the D gene is possibly TRBD2 (6 bases). Trimming removed 5 bases at V and 0 bases at J, with 15 bases between. This CDR3 spans 16 amino acids. Germline CDR1 SGHTA, CDR2 FQGNSA. CDR3: CASSTAWRGSTDTQYF. The CDR3 coding sequence is TGTGCCAGCAGCACCGCTTGGCGGGGTAGCACAGATACGCAGTATTTT.

The rearrangement uses TRBV20-1 and TRBJ1-6; tentative D call: TRBD1 (5 bases). The germline gives CDR1 DFQATT, CDR2 SNEGSKA (reference sequence). V lost 8 bases and J lost 11, with 10 bases in between. The CDR3 is 10 residues long. The CDR3 is CSPGGTPLHF. The CDR3 DNA follows: TGCAGTCCCGGGGGGACACCCCTCCACTTT.

The gene calls are TRBV10-3 and TRBJ2-7; D remains ambiguous. Trimming cost V 8 bases and J 7 bases, with 15 bases left between them. This CDR3 comprises 12 residues. Germline CDR1 reads ENHRY; CDR2 reads SYGVKD. CDR3 residues: CAISPYEREQYF. CDR3 nucleotides: TGTGCCATCTCCCCCTACGAGAGGGAGCAGTACTTC.

The chain combines TRBV19 with TRBJ2-5, with D uncertain. Germline V gives CDR1 LNHDA, CDR2 SQIVND (reference sequence). V was clipped by 5 bases and J by 1 base, with 11 bases between them. This CDR3 spans 14 amino acids. This CDR3 reads CASSERQFQETQYF. The CDR3 DNA reads as TGTGCCAGTAGTGAGCGTCAGTTCCAAGAGACCCAGTACTTC.

This chain links TRBV12-3 or TRBV12-4 with TRBJ1-2, with D tentatively TRBD1 (5 bases). The CDR3 sequence is 12 residues long. V lost 6 bases and J lost 4, with 9 bases in between. This CDR3 reads CASRGDVYGYTF. For the CDR3, the DNA is TGTGCCAGCAGGGGGGACGTCTATGGCTACACCTTC.

This chain connects TRBV19 to TRBJ1-1, with TRBD1 matching over 10 bases. J was trimmed by 11 bases and V by 5 bases; bases with no gene match: 8. This CDR3 is built from 13 residues. CDR1 LNHDA and CDR2 SQIVND come from the germline V gene (reference sequence). The CDR3 DNA reads TGTGCCAGTAGTCCCCGGGACAGGGGTTTCGCTTTCTTT. Translating gives CASSPRDRGFAFF.

The chain links TRBV11-3 to TRBJ1-5; TRBD1 might be the D (5 bases). The V end was cut by 10 bases, the J end by 8 bases, with 9 bases between. The germline V gene encodes CDR1 SGHNT and CDR2 YENEEA. The CDR3 runs 10 residues. The CDR3 is CATREEPQHF. DNA for the CDR3: TGTGCCACCAGGGAGGAGCCCCAGCATTTT.

V gene TRBV24-1 combines with J gene TRBJ2-7; D may be TRBD2 (5 bases). The germline V and J ends were trimmed by 0 bases and 9 bases, with 8 bases remaining between them. The CDR3 is made up of 12 amino acids. Per the germline V gene, CDR1 is KGHDR and CDR2 is SFDVKD. The CDR3 DNA reads as TGTGCCACCAGTGATTTGCATCGGGGGCAGTACTTC. The encoded protein is CATSDLHRGQYF.

The rearrangement joins TRBV21-1 to TRBJ2-7. TRBV21-1 constitutes a pseudogene. CDR3 size: 14 residues. The CDR3 loop reads CASSKGGWVYEQYF. For the CDR3, the DNA is TGTGCCAGCAGCAAAGGGGGTTGGGTATACGAGCAGTACTTC.

V and J are TRBV19 and TRBJ1-4, with a weak D call TRBD1 (6 bases). In germline, CDR1 is LNHDA, CDR2 SQIVND (reference sequence). The V end lost 6 bases, the J end lost 8 bases, and 19 bases lay between the germline ends. The CDR3 loop spans 15 amino acids. The chain's CDR3 is CASRGNGAGAEKLFF. The CDR3 coding sequence is TGTGCCAGTAGGGGCAACGGGGCAGGGGCCGAAAAACTGTTTTTT. Variable domain in full (rest from reference TRBV19 and TRBJ1-4): DGGITQSPKYLFRKEGQNVTLSCEQNLNHDAMYWYRQDPGQGLRLIYYSQIVNDFQKGDIAEGYSVSREKKESFPLTVTSAQKNPTAFYLCASRGNGAGAEKLFFGSGTQLSVL.

V and J are TRBV2 and TRBJ1-4; unclear D gene. The ends were cut back, 3 bases at V and 0 bases at J, with 17 bases in the middle. The germline gives CDR1 SNHLY, CDR2 FYNNEI. CDR3 length equals 18 residues. CDR3 in DNA: TGTGCCAGCAGTGACATCGATTGGGCAGCAACAACTAATGAAAAACTGTTTTTT. Its protein product is CASSDIDWAATTNEKLFF.

This chain connects TRBV9 to TRBJ2-7; D might be TRBD1 (5 bases). Trimming cost V 4 bases and J 3 bases, with 11 bases left between them. Germline assignment: CDR1 SGDLS and CDR2 YYNGEE. The CDR3 totals 13 residues. The CDR3 reads CASSPLTGYEQYF. The CDR3 region has the DNA TGTGCCAGCAGCCCCCTCACAGGCTACGAGCAGTACTTC. The variable domain in full, with the rest retrieved from reference TRBV9 and TRBJ2-7, is DSGVTQTPKHLITATGQRVTLRCSPRSGDLSVYWYQQSLDQGLQFLIQYYNGEERAKGNILERFSAQQFPDLHSELNLSSLELGDSALYFCASSPLTGYEQYFGPGTRLTVT.

The V gene is TRBV14, the J gene TRBJ1-2; 8 bases line up with TRBD1. CDR1 and CDR2 from the germline V gene are SGHDN and FVKESK. This CDR3 spans 13 amino acids. Trimming cost V 3 bases and J 5 bases; bases outside gene matches: 2. The CDR3 sequence is CASSQWTGYGYTF. In nucleotides, the CDR3 is TGTGCCAGCAGCCAGTGGACAGGGTATGGCTACACCTTC.

This clone was counted once. The chain joins TRBV5-6 to TRBJ1-4, with TRBD1 matching 7 bases. Germline CDR1 SGHDT, CDR2 YYEEEE. The J segment lost 0 bases and the V segment lost 4 bases, leaving 3 bases of the junction unmatched. The CDR3 spans 15 residues. The CDR3 region is CASSLQGATNEKLFF. The CDR3 coding sequence is TGTGCCAGCAGCCTCCAGGGGGCAACTAATGAAAAACTGTTTTTT.

The chain couples TRBV5-4 to TRBJ1-2; TRBD1 matches at 7 bases. This CDR3 contains 15 residues. V was pared by 5 bases and J by 6 bases, with 13 bases of the junction left unmatched. The germline CDR1 and CDR2 sequences are SGHNT and YYREEE (reference sequence). The CDR3 is CASSSGTEGRNGYTF. Here the CDR3 DNA reads TGTGCCAGCAGTTCCGGGACAGAGGGAAGAAATGGCTACACCTTC.

The rearrangement links TRBV28 to TRBJ1-1; D ambiguous. The CDR3 contains 14 residues. Germline CDR1 MDHEN, CDR2 SYDVKM. Trimming pared 3 bases from V and 1 base from J, leaving 9 bases between. CDR3 region: CASSLMFPNTEAFF. In DNA, the CDR3 is TGTGCCAGCAGTTTGATGTTCCCGAACACTGAAGCTTTCTTT.

The chain recombines TRBV11-2 with TRBJ2-1, with 8 bases that match TRBD1. Trimming cost V 4 bases and J 5 bases; bases outside gene matches: 7. The CDR3 is 15 residues long. Germline V gene lookup returns CDR1 SGHAT and CDR2 FQNNGV. The CDR3 DNA follows: TGTGCCAGCAGCTATCGGACAGGGAAAAACAATGAGCAGTTCTTC. Amino acids: CASSYRTGKNNEQFF.

The chain has TRBV27 and TRBJ2-7; no firm D call. The V gene lost 2 bases and the J gene lost 3 bases, with 8 bases spanning the gap. Germline V lookup: CDR1 MNHEY, CDR2 SMNVEV (reference sequence). There are 13 residues in the CDR3. CDR3 coding DNA: TGTGCCAGCAGTTTAAGAGTCGACTACGAGCAGTACTTC. The encoded protein is CASSLRVDYEQYF.

V usage is TRBV4-1 and J usage is TRBJ1-6; D unclear. There are 14 residues in the CDR3. V lost 1 base, J lost 2 bases, and 3 bases lay in between. The germline CDR1 and CDR2 sequences are MGHRA and YSYEKL. The CDR3 region is CASSQGPYNSPLHF. The DNA of the CDR3 is TGCGCCAGCAGCCAAGGACCCTATAATTCACCCCTCCACTTT.

Ten or more counts support this clone. The V and J genes are TRBV11-1 and TRBJ1-1; 12 bases fit TRBD1. CDR3 length equals 16 residues. CDR1 SGHAT and CDR2 FQDESV come from the germline V gene (reference sequence). The V gene end was trimmed by 5 bases and the J gene end by 1 base; junction bases not matched to a gene: 5. The CDR3 here is CASSHGTGGWNTEAFF. The CDR3 DNA reads TGTGCCAGCAGCCACGGGACAGGGGGCTGGAACACTGAAGCTTTCTTT.

The chain carries TRBV30 and TRBJ2-7; TRBD2 agrees at 7 bases. CDR1 and CDR2 (germline): GTSNPN, SVGIG (reference sequence). After removal of 7 bases from V and 0 bases from J, the junction contained 9 bases not matched to a gene. The CDR3 has 14 amino acids. Written as DNA, the CDR3 is TGTGCCTCCCAGCGGGGCAAAAGCTCCTACGAGCAGTACTTC. Its protein product is CASQRGKSSYEQYF. The full variable domain, in which reference TRBV30 and TRBJ2-7 provide the parts outside the CDR3, is SQTIHQWPATLVQPVGSPLSLECTVEGTSNPNLYWYRQAAGRGLQLLFYSVGIGQISSEVPQNLSASRPQDRQFILSSKKLLLSDSGFYLCASQRGKSSYEQYFGPGTRLTVT.

The chain joins TRBV10-2 to TRBJ1-5; perhaps TRBD1 as D (6 bases). The CDR3 consists of 13 residues. Germline V gene data show CDR1 as WSHSY and CDR2 as SAAADI. Trimming shortened V by 7 bases and J by 4 bases, and 11 bases separated the two germline ends. The CDR3, as DNA: TGCGCCAGCAAGGGGGGGGGAAATCAGCCCCAGCATTTT. This translates into CASKGGGNQPQHF.

The V gene is TRBV18, the J gene TRBJ1-1; 7 positions agree with TRBD1. The ends lost 1 base at V and 0 bases at J; junction bases unmatched: 5. The germline V gene has CDR1 KGHSH and CDR2 LQKENI. The CDR3 sequence is 16 residues long. This CDR3 is CASSPRQGGMNTEAFF. DNA of the CDR3: TGTGCCAGCTCACCACGGCAGGGGGGGATGAACACTGAAGCTTTCTTT.

The gene calls are TRBV27 and TRBJ2-7, with TRBD2 matching 11 bases. With V trimmed by 5 bases and J by 5 bases, 14 bases remained unmatched. Germline CDR1 is MNHEY and CDR2 is SMNVEV (reference sequence). The CDR3 is 17 amino acids. CDR3 in amino acids: CASSQLVSSGRFDEQYF. The CDR3 nucleotides read TGTGCCAGCAGTCAACTAGTGTCTAGCGGGAGGTTTGACGAGCAGTACTTC.

The rearrangement joins TRBV5-1 to TRBJ2-3, with 9 bases lining up with TRBD2. The CDR3 runs to 15 residues. In germline, CDR1 is SGHRS, CDR2 YFSETQ. J lost 2 bases, V lost 2 bases, and 3 bases had no gene match. For the CDR3, the DNA is TGCGCCAGCAGCTTAAGCGGGGGGTTCACAGATACGCAGTATTTT. Residues: CASSLSGGFTDTQYF.